This entry is about one T cell receptor beta chain. This CDR3 has 15 residues. Germline V gives CDR1 MDHEN, CDR2 SYDVKM. V was pared by 4 bases and J by 3 bases, with 15 bases between. The repertoire was sequenced with immunoSEQ multiplex PCR; TCRdb's copy has only in-frame clones and lacks some. The sample holds around 82,000 clones, roughly nine tenths seen once. The data were obtained in a study of OX40 agonist ivuxolimab in advanced cancers. The chain is built from TRBV28 and TRBJ1-1; D unresolved. This TCR came from an adult with an advanced solid tumor such as melanoma, head and neck, liver or kidney cancer. The sample in question was CD4+ or CD8+ T cells sorted from blood, obtained in a trial of the OX40 agonist ivuxolimab. The CDR3 is CASSSWYSGDTEAFF. CDR3 DNA sequence: TGTGCCAGCAGTTCGTGGTACAGTGGGGACACTGAAGCTTTCTTT.